There are many counts of the clone carrying this T cell receptor (beta chain). The source of the sample is a study of neurological immune-mediated disorders. MiXCR was run by TCRdb on the 5' RACE reads, yielding one entry per CDR3 protein. The sample includes 40,000 to 55,000 distinct CDR3 sequences, roughly 3.2% of them seen just once. This CDR3 is built from 15 residues. Trimming left V 4 bases short and J 4 bases short, with 17 bases between. From germline, CDR1 is SGHRS and CDR2 YFSETQ. The sequencing input was PBMCs. The V and J genes are TRBV5-1 and TRBJ1-2; weak D call: TRBD1 (5 bases). This sequence was found in a woman aged 45 to 65 with multiple sclerosis. In nucleotides, the CDR3 is TGCGCCAGCAGCGCTGGGGGAAACCGGGGCTATGGCTACACCTTC. This translates into CASSAGGNRGYGYTF.